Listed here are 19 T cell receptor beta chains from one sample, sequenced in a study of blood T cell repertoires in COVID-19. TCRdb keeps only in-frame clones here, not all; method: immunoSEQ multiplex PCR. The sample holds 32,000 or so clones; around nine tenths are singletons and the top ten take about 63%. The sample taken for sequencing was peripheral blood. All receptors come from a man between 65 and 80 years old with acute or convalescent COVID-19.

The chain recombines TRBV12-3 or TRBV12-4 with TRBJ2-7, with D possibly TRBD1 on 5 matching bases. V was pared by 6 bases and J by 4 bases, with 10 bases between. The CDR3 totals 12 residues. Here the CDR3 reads CASSRSGYEQYF. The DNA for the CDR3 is TGTGCCAGCAGCCGGTCAGGGTACGAGCAGTACTTC.

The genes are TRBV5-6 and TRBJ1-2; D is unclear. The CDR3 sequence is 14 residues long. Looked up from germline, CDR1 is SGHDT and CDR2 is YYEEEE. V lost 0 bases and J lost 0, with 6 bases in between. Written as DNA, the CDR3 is TGTGCCAGCAGCTTGGACAGCCCTAACTATGGCTACACCTTC. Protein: CASSLDSPNYGYTF.

The DNA of the CDR3 is TGTGCCAGCAGCTCCGTCGGGGGGCCCGAGCAGTACTTC. Encoded protein: CASSSVGGPEQYF. The chain employs TRBV11-2 and TRBJ2-7, with D possibly being TRBD2 (7 bases). There are 13 residues in the CDR3. Trimming pared 4 bases from V and 6 bases from J, leaving 13 bases between. Per germline, CDR1 SGHAT and CDR2 FQNNGV. The whole variable domain, remainder taken from reference TRBV11-2 and TRBJ2-7, is EAGVAQSPRYKIIEKRQSVAFWCNPISGHATLYWYQQILGQGPKLLIQFQNNGVVDDSQLPKDRFSAERLKGVDSTLKIQPAKLEDSAVYLCASSSVGGPEQYFGPGTRLTVT.

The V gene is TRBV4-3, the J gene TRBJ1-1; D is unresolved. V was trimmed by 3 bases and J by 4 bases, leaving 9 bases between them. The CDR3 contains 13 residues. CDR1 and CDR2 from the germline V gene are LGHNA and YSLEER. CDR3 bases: TGCGCCAGCAGCCAGGGAGGACTCACTGAAGCTTTCTTT. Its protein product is CASSQGGLTEAFF.

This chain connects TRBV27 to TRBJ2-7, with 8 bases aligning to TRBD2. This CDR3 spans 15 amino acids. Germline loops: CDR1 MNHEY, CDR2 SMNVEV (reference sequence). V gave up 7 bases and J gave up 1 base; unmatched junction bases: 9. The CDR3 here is CASTTTSALSYEQYF. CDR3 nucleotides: TGTGCCAGCACCACGACTAGCGCGTTATCCTACGAGCAGTACTTC.

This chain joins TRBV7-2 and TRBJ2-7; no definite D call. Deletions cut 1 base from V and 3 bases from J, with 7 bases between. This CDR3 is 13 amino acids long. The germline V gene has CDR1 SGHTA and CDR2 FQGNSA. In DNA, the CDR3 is TGTGCCAGCAGCTTAGGTCGCGGCTACGAGCAGTACTTC. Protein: CASSLGRGYEQYF.

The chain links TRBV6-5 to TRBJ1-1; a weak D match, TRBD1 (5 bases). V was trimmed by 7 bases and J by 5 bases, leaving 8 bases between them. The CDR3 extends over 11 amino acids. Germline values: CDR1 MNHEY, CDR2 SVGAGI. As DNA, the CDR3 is TGTGCCAGCATGCGGGGGACTGAAGCTTTCTTT. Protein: CASMRGTEAFF.

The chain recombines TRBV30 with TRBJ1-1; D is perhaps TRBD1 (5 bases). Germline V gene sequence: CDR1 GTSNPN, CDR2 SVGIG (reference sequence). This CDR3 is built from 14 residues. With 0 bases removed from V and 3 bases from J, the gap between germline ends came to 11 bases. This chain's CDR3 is CAWSVSRAHTEAFF. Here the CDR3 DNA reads TGTGCCTGGAGTGTATCCAGGGCCCACACTGAAGCTTTCTTT.

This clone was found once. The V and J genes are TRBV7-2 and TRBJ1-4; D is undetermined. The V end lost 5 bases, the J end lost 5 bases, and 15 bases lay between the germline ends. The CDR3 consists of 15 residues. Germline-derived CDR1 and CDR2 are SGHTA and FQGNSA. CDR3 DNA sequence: TGTGCCAGCAGCCCCGGCGGCAAACTGAATGAAAAACTGTTTTTT. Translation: CASSPGGKLNEKLFF. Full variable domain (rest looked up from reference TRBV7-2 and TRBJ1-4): GAGVSQSPSNKVTEKGKDVELRCDPISGHTALYWYRQSLGQGLEFLIYFQGNSAPDKSGLPSDRFSAERTGGSVSTLTIQRTQQEDSAVYLCASSPGGKLNEKLFFGSGTQLSVL.

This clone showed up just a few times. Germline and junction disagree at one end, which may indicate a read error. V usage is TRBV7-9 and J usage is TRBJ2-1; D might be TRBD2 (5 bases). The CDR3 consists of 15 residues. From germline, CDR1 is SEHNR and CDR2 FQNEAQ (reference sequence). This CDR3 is CASSLAPPGYNEQFF. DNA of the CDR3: TGTGCCAGCAGCCTAGCCCCCCCGGGTTACAATGAGCAGTTCTTC.

CDR3 in amino acids: CASSLATATNYGYTF. CDR3 nucleotides: TGTGCCAGCAGCTTAGCCACAGCCACTAACTATGGCTACACCTTC. The rearrangement joins TRBV7-9 to TRBJ1-2; D is unresolved. The germline V gene encodes CDR1 SEHNR and CDR2 FQNEAQ (reference sequence). With 0 bases removed from V and 0 bases from J, the gap between germline ends came to 8 bases. This CDR3 has 15 residues. The variable domain in full, completed from reference TRBV7-9 and TRBJ1-2, reads DTGVSQNPRHKITKRGQNVTFRCDPISEHNRLYWYRQTLGQGPEFLTYFQNEAQLEKSRLLSDRFSAERPKGSFSTLEIQRTEQGDSAMYLCASSLATATNYGYTFGSGTRLTVV.

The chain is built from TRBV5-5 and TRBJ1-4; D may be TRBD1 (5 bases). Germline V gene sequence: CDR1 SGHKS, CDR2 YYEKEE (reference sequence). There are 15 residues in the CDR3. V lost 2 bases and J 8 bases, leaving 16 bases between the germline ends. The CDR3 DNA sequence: TGTGCCAGCAGCTTACGAGGCGCTAAGGGGGAAAAACTGTTTTTT. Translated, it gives CASSLRGAKGEKLFF. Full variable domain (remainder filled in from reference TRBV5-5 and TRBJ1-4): DAGVTQSPTHLIKTRGQQVTLRCSPISGHKSVSWYQQVLGQGPQFIFQYYEKEERGRGNFPDRFSARQFPNYSSELNVNALLLGDSALYLCASSLRGAKGEKLFFGSGTQLSVL.

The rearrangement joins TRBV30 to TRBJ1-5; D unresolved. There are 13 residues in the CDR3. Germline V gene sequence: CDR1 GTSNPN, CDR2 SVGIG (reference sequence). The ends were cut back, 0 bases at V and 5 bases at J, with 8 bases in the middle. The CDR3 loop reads CAWSVLGDQPQHF. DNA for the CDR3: TGTGCCTGGAGTGTACTCGGGGATCAGCCCCAGCATTTT. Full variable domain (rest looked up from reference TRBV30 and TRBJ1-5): SQTIHQWPATLVQPVGSPLSLECTVEGTSNPNLYWYRQAAGRGLQLLFYSVGIGQISSEVPQNLSASRPQDRQFILSSKKLLLSDSGFYLCAWSVLGDQPQHFGDGTRLSIL.

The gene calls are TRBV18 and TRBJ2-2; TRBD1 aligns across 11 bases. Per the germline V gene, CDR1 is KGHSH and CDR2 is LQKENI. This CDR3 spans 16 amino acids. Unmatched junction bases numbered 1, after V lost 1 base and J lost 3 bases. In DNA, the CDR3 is TGTGCCAGCTCACCACGGGGACAGGGGGACACCGGGGAGCTGTTTTTT. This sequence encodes CASSPRGQGDTGELFF.

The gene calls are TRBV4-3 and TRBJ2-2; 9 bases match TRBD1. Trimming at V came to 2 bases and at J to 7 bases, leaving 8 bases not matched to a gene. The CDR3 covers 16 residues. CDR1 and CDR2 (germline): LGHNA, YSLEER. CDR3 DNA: TGCGCCAGCAGCCAAACCCTGGACAGGGGCGGCGGGGAGCTGTTTTTT. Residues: CASSQTLDRGGGELFF.

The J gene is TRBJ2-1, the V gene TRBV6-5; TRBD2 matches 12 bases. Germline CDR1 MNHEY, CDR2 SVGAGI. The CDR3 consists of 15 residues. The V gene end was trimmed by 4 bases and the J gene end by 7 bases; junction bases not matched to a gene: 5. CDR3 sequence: CASSSQTSGRNEQFF. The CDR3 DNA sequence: TGTGCCAGCAGTTCCCAAACTAGCGGGAGGAATGAGCAGTTCTTC.

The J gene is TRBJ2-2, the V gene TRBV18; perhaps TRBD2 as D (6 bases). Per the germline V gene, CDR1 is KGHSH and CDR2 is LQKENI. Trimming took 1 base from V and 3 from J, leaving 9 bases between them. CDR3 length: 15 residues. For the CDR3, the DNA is TGTGCCAGCTCACCACAGGGCGGGGACACCGGGGAGCTGTTTTTT. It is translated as CASSPQGGDTGELFF.

This CDR3 is CASSLQGTDTQYF. DNA of the CDR3: TGCGCCAGCAGCCTTCAGGGCACAGATACGCAGTATTTT. The J gene is TRBJ2-3, the V gene TRBV5-1; D is ambiguous. The CDR3 totals 13 residues. The germline V and J ends were trimmed by 4 bases and 1 base, with 7 bases remaining between them. The germline gives CDR1 SGHRS, CDR2 YFSETQ.

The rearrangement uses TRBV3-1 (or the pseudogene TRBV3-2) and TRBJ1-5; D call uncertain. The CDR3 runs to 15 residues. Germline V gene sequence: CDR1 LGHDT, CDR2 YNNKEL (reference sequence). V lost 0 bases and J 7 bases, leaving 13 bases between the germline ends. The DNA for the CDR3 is TGTGCCAGCAGCCAAGATCTATCGCGAGGGCAGCCCCAGCATTTT. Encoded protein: CASSQDLSRGQPQHF.